The present T cell receptor beta chain was sequenced within a study of blood T cell repertoires in COVID-19. Study-wide context: Nucleic acid was either cDNA or gDNA, and it came from T cells, B-cell-depleted T cells, or PBMCs.

Note on this clone: The identical CDR3 is also encoded by other nucleotide sequences in the sample.

Methods used by the authors: Reference gene primer amplification gave nucleated cell count estimates. Measured with immunoSEQ multiplex PCR; TCRdb has only the in-frame clones, and not every one. V and J calls and clone size are given by that table; D and trimming were obtained from the DNA. The data contain around 200,000 clones, 70% to 90% of them singletons. Germline V gene lookup returns CDR1 MGHRA and CDR2 YSYEKL. The CDR3 is made up of 14 amino acids. V dropped 0 bases and J dropped 4 bases, with 9 bases sitting between them. Seattle participants joined during active infection and were tracked over time.

The V call is TRBV4-1, the J call TRBJ2-5; D gene uncertain. Sequencing input: peripheral blood. This clonotype was obtained from an older person with COVID-19, enrolled during active disease. CDR3 protein: CASSQDPSRETQYF. CDR3 DNA: TGCGCCAGCAGCCAAGATCCCTCGAGAGAGACCCAGTACTTC.